This TCR beta chain was profiled in a study of T cell clonality in common variable immunodeficiency. This clone was observed many times. The antigen is not known. The read is 3 residues too short to cover the CDR3 end, so that end is filled in from the germline J gene. Study conclusions and caveats: CVID subjects shared fewer TCRbeta clones than healthy controls did. In common variable immunodeficiency, TCR beta chains reportedly carried fewer deletions and N-nucleotide insertions.

Trimming shortened V by 1 base and J by 0 bases, and 8 bases separated the two germline ends. The germline V gene encodes CDR1 SGHNT and CDR2 YYREEE (reference sequence). The CDR3 has 15 residues. Sequencing input was equivalent genomic DNA from CVID and controls. Only in-frame clones appear in the TCRdb table, and some are missing; sequencing was by immunoSEQ multiplex PCR. Sampling found roughly 34,000 clones, none seen once. V and J are TRBV5-4 and TRBJ2-1; D gene ambiguous. This TCR came from a person between 18 and 69 years old in good health. Sequencing was carried out using peripheral blood mononuclear cells. CDR3 DNA (partial): TGTGCCAGCAGCTTGCGTCCTAGCTCCTACAATGAG. This codes for CASSLRPSSYNE. The entire CDR3 protein is CASSLRPSSYNEQFF.